These 16 T cell receptor beta chains share one sample of origin, sequenced in a study of spatial heterogeneity in lung cancer. TCRdb re-derived calls from the 5' RACE reads in MiXCR, one entry per CDR3 protein. Here the sample spans nearly 2,500 distinct CDR3 sequences, less than 2% being singletons. The time point here: sample taken at primary tumor resection. The sequencing used normal lung tissue next to the tumor, collected at surgery. The receptor source for this set is a male donor with early-stage non-small cell lung cancer.

This clonotype has at least ten counts. With a much larger clone just one base away, this may be a read error. V usage is TRBV27 and J usage is TRBJ1-5; perhaps TRBD1 as D (5 bases). Germline assignment: CDR1 MNHEY and CDR2 SMNVEV (reference sequence). CDR3 size: 15 residues. V was cut by 6 bases and J by 3 bases, with 15 bases left in between. CDR3 DNA sequence: TGTGCCAGCAGAAGGGCAGGGAGTGACAATCAGCCCCAGCATTTT. It codes for CASRRAGSDNQPQHF.

By sample share, this clonotype is medium-sized. This chain uses TRBV6-2 or TRBV6-3 with TRBJ2-5, with D tentatively TRBD2 (5 bases). Germline V gives CDR1 MNHEY, CDR2 SVGEGT. This CDR3 region has 13 residues. Trimming removed 2 bases from V and 4 bases from J, with 8 bases in between. CDR3 coding DNA: TGTGCCAGCAGTTACGGGAGAACAGAGACCCAGTACTTC. Amino acids: CASSYGRTETQYF.

This clonotype is medium-sized. The chain couples TRBV29-1 to TRBJ2-5; the D call may be TRBD1 or TRBD2 (5 bases each). Per the germline V gene, CDR1 is SQVTM and CDR2 is ANQGSEA. The germline V and J ends were trimmed by 8 bases and 4 bases, with 14 bases remaining between them. The CDR3 is 12 residues long. The CDR3 DNA is TGCAGCTCCGCCGGGACCCGAGAGACCCAGTACTTC. Translation gives CSSAGTRETQYF.

Relative to its sample, this clonotype is medium-sized. The chain couples TRBV10-1 to TRBJ1-1, with no clear D. The CDR3 totals 17 residues. Looked up from germline, CDR1 is WNHNN and CDR2 is SYGVQD (reference sequence). V lost 0 bases to trimming and J lost 4 bases, with 18 bases between them. CDR3 bases: TGCGCCAGCAGTGAGTCGTATGGGTTTACCCTGGGCACTGAAGCTTTCTTT. Amino acid sequence: CASSESYGFTLGTEAFF.

This clonotype was recorded at least ten times. The germline gene is not matched at one end of the junction; a read error may be the cause. The rearrangement links TRBV20-1 to TRBJ1-2; D is undetermined. This CDR3 region has 13 residues. Germline V gene data show CDR1 as DFQATT and CDR2 as SNEGSKA (reference sequence). CDR3 loop: CSALNPGQNGDTF. DNA of the CDR3: TGCAGTGCCCTTAACCCCGGGCAGAATGGCGACACCTTC.

This clonotype is medium-sized (0.01 to 0.1%) within its sample. The chain combines TRBV5-4 with TRBJ2-3; TRBD2 matches at 8 bases. CDR1 is SGHNT and CDR2 is YYREEE in the germline V gene (reference sequence). V lost 2 bases and J lost 4; bases outside the gene matches: 9. The CDR3 contains 16 residues. The CDR3 coding sequence is TGTGCCAGCAGCTTATTGGAAAAGCGGGGGTCAGATACGCAGTATTTT. It encodes CASSLLEKRGSDTQYF.

In this sample, this clonotype is medium-sized. The chain couples TRBV6-4 to TRBJ2-1; D might be TRBD2 (6 bases). V was trimmed by 0 bases and J by 0 bases, leaving 6 bases between them. Germline CDR1 and CDR2: MRHNA and SNTAGT. The CDR3 spans 15 residues. This chain's CDR3 is CASSDSAGSYNEQFF. The CDR3 DNA is TGTGCCAGCAGTGACTCAGCGGGCTCCTACAATGAGCAGTTCTTC.

By proportion, this clonotype is medium-sized. This CDR3 is CASRDSRSSYEQYF. Here the CDR3 DNA reads TGTGCCAGCAGGGACAGCCGGAGCTCCTACGAGCAGTACTTC. V usage is TRBV28 and J usage is TRBJ2-7, with D possibly TRBD1 on 6 matching bases. Trimming removed 6 bases at V and 0 bases at J, with 12 bases between. The CDR3 sequence is 14 residues long. Germline V gene lookup returns CDR1 MDHEN and CDR2 SYDVKM.

This clonotype was seen many times. The rearrangement links TRBV29-1 to TRBJ2-3; TRBD2 matches 8 bases. The germline V gene encodes CDR1 SQVTM and CDR2 ANQGSEA. This CDR3 has 14 residues. Trimming took 5 bases from V and 5 from J; bases not matched to a gene: 9. This CDR3 reads CSVLPAGGGDTQYF. The CDR3 DNA reads as TGCAGCGTTCTGCCCGCGGGAGGAGGAGATACGCAGTATTTT.

This clonotype came up many times. The chain carries TRBV5-1 and TRBJ2-5, with D uncertain. The CDR3 contains 11 residues. Germline-derived CDR1 and CDR2 are SGHRS and YFSETQ. V was trimmed by 4 bases and J by 1 base, leaving 2 bases between them. Here the CDR3 DNA reads TGCGCCAGCAGCAGCCAAGAGACCCAGTACTTC. Its translation is CASSSQETQYF. The whole variable domain, filled in from reference TRBV5-1 and TRBJ2-5, reads KAGVTQTPRYLIKTRGQQVTLSCSPISGHRSVSWYQQTPGQGLQFLFEYFSETQRNKGNFPGRFSGRQFSNSRSEMNVSTLELGDSALYLCASSSQETQYFGPGTRLLVL.

This clonotype was recorded many times. The gene calls are TRBV29-1 and TRBJ1-2; D remains ambiguous. CDR3 length: 12 amino acids. V lost 3 bases and J lost 6, with 11 bases in between. Germline lookup yields CDR1 SQVTM and CDR2 ANQGSEA. Here the CDR3 reads CSVDPGRDGYTF. The DNA of the CDR3 is TGCAGCGTTGACCCAGGAAGAGATGGCTACACCTTC. The entire variable domain, with the rest obtained from reference TRBV29-1 and TRBJ1-2, is as follows: SAVISQKPSRDICQRGTSLTIQCQVDSQVTMMFWYRQQPGQSLTLIATANQGSEATYESGFVIDKFPISRPNLTFSTLTVSNMSPEDSSIYLCSVDPGRDGYTFGSGTRLTVV.

By its share, this clonotype is medium-sized (0.01 to 0.1%). The chain is built from TRBV5-1 and TRBJ1-5, with 9 bases identical to TRBD1. CDR1 is SGHRS, CDR2 YFSETQ, per germline. The V and J ends lost 2 bases and 8 bases, in that order; junction bases with no gene match: 5. The CDR3 is made up of 14 amino acids. This CDR3 is CASSLGQGNEPQHF. CDR3 sequence (DNA): TGCGCCAGCAGCTTAGGACAGGGGAACGAGCCCCAGCATTTT.

This clonotype was seen at least ten times. One base away lies a much larger clone, so this may be a sequencing read error. V gene TRBV20-1 combines with J gene TRBJ1-2, with no clear D. In germline, CDR1 is DFQATT, CDR2 SNEGSKA (reference sequence). This CDR3 region has 17 residues. CDR3 residues: CSARDQGSTTSYYGYNF. DNA of the CDR3: TGCAGTGCTAGAGATCAAGGGTCCACCACCAGCTACTATGGCTACAACTTC.

This clonotype is categorized as medium-sized. V is TRBV4-3 and J is TRBJ1-5, with 7 bases identical to TRBD1. Germline V gene lookup returns CDR1 LGHNA and CDR2 YSLEER. J was trimmed by 6 bases and V by 4 bases; bases with no gene match: 9. There are 15 residues in the CDR3. CDR3 in amino acids: CASSPQTGRGQPQHF. The CDR3, as DNA: TGCGCCAGCAGCCCCCAGACAGGGAGGGGTCAGCCCCAGCATTTT.

In this sample, this clonotype turned up many times. This may arise from a read error, as a much more abundant clone is one base away. The chain joins TRBV9 to TRBJ1-2; D is unresolved. Germline CDR1 and CDR2: SGDLS and YYNGEE. This CDR3 is 15 amino acids long. This CDR3 is CASSVATASTYGYNF. The CDR3 nucleotides read TGTGCCAGCAGCGTAGCTACGGCTTCTACTTATGGCTACAACTTC.

Within the sample, this clonotype is medium-sized. The V gene is TRBV6-2 or TRBV6-3, the J gene TRBJ1-5, with a tentative D call TRBD1 (5 bases). Germline CDR1 reads MNHEY; CDR2 reads SVGEGT. Trimming removed 2 bases from V and 2 bases from J, with 10 bases in between. The CDR3 covers 15 residues. The DNA for the CDR3 is TGTGCCAGCAGTTACGGGGGAAGCCGCAATCAGCCCCAGCATTTT. This sequence encodes CASSYGGSRNQPQHF.